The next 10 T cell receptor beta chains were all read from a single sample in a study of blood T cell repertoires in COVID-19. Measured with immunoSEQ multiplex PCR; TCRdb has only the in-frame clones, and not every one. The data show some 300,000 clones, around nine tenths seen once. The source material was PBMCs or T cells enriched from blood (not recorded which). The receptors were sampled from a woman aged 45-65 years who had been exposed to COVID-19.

This CDR3 is CATGDTRRNTGELFF. CDR3 bases: TGTGCCACCGGGGACACTAGGAGGAACACCGGGGAGCTGTTTTTT. This chain joins TRBV24-1 and TRBJ2-2; weak D call: TRBD1 (6 bases). Trimming removed 9 bases at V and 1 base at J, with 14 bases between. CDR1 and CDR2 (germline): KGHDR, SFDVKD. The length of the CDR3 is 15 residues.

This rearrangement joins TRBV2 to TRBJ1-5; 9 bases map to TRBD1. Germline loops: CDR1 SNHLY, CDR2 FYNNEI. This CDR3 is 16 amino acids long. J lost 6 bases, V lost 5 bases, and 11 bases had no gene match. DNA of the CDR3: TGTGCCAGCAGTCCCCCTCGGGACAGGGTGGTTCAGCCCCAGCATTTT. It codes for CASSPPRDRVVQPQHF. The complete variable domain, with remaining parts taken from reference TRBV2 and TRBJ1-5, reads EPEVTQTPSHQVTQMGQEVILRCVPISNHLYFYWYRQILGQKVEFLVSFYNNEISEKSEIFDDQFSVERPDGSNFTLKIRSTKLEDSAMYFCASSPPRDRVVQPQHFGDGTRLSIL.

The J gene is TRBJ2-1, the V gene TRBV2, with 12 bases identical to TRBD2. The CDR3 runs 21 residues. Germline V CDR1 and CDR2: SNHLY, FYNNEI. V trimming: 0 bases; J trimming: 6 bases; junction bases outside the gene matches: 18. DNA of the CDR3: TGTGCCAGCAGTGAAGCGACCCTAGCGGGGGGGGTCTCCTTGGGTTCCAATGAGCAGTTCTTC. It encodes CASSEATLAGGVSLGSNEQFF.

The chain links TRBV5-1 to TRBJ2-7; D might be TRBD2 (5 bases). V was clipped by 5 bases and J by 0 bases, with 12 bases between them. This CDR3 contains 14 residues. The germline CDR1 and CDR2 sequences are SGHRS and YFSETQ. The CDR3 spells CASSLTEGSYEQYF. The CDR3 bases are TGCGCCAGCAGTTTAACTGAGGGCTCCTACGAGCAGTACTTC.

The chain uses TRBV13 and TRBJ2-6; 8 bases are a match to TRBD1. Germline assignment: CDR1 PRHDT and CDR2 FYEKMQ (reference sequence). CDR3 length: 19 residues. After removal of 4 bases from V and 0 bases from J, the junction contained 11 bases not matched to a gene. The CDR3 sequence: CASSSAGTGDPSGANVLTF. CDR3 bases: TGTGCCAGCAGCTCCGCCGGGACAGGAGATCCCTCTGGGGCCAACGTCCTGACTTTC.

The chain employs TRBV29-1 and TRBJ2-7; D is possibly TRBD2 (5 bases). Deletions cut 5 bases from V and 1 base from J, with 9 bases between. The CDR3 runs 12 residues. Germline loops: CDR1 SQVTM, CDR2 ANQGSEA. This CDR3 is CSVRTQSYEQYF. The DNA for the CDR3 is TGCAGCGTTCGGACTCAGTCCTACGAGCAGTACTTC.

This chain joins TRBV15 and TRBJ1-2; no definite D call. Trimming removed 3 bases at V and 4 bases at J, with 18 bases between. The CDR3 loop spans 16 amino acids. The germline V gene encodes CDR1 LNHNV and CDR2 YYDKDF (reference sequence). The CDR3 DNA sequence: TGTGCCACCAGCAGGATCGGACCCGGGGAATTCTATGGCTACACCTTC. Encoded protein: CATSRIGPGEFYGYTF.

The CDR3 is CATRRGQGSYNEQFF. The CDR3 DNA follows: TGTGCCACCCGGCGGGGGCAGGGTAGCTACAATGAGCAGTTCTTC. V is TRBV6-5 and J is TRBJ2-1, with D possibly matching TRBD2 (7 bases). The V end lost 10 bases, the J end lost 3 bases, and 19 bases lay between the germline ends. The germline CDR1 and CDR2 sequences are MNHEY and SVGAGI. This CDR3 comprises 15 residues.

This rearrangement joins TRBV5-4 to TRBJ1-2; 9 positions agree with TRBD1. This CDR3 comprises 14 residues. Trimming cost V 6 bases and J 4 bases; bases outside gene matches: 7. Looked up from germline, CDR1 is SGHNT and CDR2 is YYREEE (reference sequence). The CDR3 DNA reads TGTGCCAGCACCTCACAGGGGGCCGGCTATGGCTACACCTTC. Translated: CASTSQGAGYGYTF.

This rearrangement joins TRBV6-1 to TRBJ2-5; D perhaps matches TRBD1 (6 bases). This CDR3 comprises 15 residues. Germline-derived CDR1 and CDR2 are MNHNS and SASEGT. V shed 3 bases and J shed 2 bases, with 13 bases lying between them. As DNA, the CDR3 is TGTGCCAGCAGTGACGGGCAGGGGAAACAAGAGACCCAGTACTTC. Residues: CASSDGQGKQETQYF.